A single sample is the source of the 6 T cell receptor beta chains below, sequenced in a study of technical replicates of blood from several donors. The method was immunoSEQ multiplex PCR; TCRdb's version includes in-frame clones alone and lacks a portion of them. Among 50,000 to 70,000 clones listed, 70% to 90% were seen once. The sequenced sample was PBMCs. The receptor set was obtained from a human donor in good health. Some clones in this sample may be carry-over from other donors' samples.

The CDR3 protein is CAISALVAGGLGNTDTQYF. The DNA of the CDR3 is TGTGCCATCAGTGCGTTGGTAGCGGGGGGGCTGGGTAACACAGATACGCAGTATTTT. V and J are TRBV10-3 and TRBJ2-3; TRBD2 matches 11 bases. This CDR3 region has 19 residues. In germline, CDR1 is ENHRY, CDR2 SYGVKD. V gave up 4 bases and J gave up 2 bases; unmatched junction bases: 14.

This chain joins TRBV9 and TRBJ2-1; tentative D call: TRBD2 (7 bases). Germline V gene sequence: CDR1 SGDLS, CDR2 YYNGEE. Trimming stripped 6 bases from V and 2 bases from J, with 12 bases between. This CDR3 spans 14 amino acids. In DNA, the CDR3 is TGTGCCAGCAATGGGGGGGCCCCCTACAATGAGCAGTTCTTC. This translates into CASNGGAPYNEQFF.

This chain uses TRBV18 with TRBJ1-6, with D perhaps TRBD1 (6 bases). This CDR3 has 18 amino acids. Looked up from germline, CDR1 is KGHSH and CDR2 is LQKENI. V shed 3 bases and J shed 4 bases, with 19 bases lying between them. The CDR3 reads CASSPMGDNMGYNSPLHF. In DNA, the CDR3 is TGTGCCAGCTCACCTATGGGGGACAACATGGGGTATAATTCACCCCTCCACTTT.

The V call is TRBV5-6, the J call TRBJ2-3; the match to TRBD2 covers 13 bases. Germline trimming cut 4 bases from V and 9 bases from J; bases unmatched to any gene: 8. The germline V gene has CDR1 SGHDT and CDR2 YYEEEE. This CDR3 is 15 amino acids long. The CDR3 loop is CASSGGLAGAQTQYF. Here the CDR3 DNA reads TGTGCCAGCAGCGGAGGACTAGCGGGGGCTCAAACGCAGTATTTT.

V usage is TRBV5-1 and J usage is TRBJ1-6; 8 bases are a match to TRBD1. J gave up 7 bases and V 4 bases, and 7 bases lay outside the gene matches. Germline V gene lookup returns CDR1 SGHRS and CDR2 YFSETQ. CDR3 size: 15 residues. The chain's CDR3 is CASSLGQGGNSPLHF. Written as DNA, the CDR3 is TGCGCCAGCAGCCTTGGACAGGGTGGGAATTCACCCCTCCACTTT.

This chain joins TRBV7-3 and TRBJ2-7; 8 bases align to TRBD1. Trimming cost V 6 bases and J 3 bases; bases outside gene matches: 4. CDR1 and CDR2 from the germline V gene are SGHTA and FQGTGA. This CDR3 has 13 residues. DNA of the CDR3: TGTGCCAGCAGGGGGACAGGAGACTACGAGCAGTACTTC. Its protein is CASRGTGDYEQYF. The full variable domain, rest sourced from reference TRBV7-3 and TRBJ2-7, is GAGVSQTPSNKVTEKGKYVELRCDPISGHTALYWYRQSLGQGPEFLIYFQGTGAADDSGLPNDRFFAVRPEGSVSTLKIQRTERGDSAVYLCASRGTGDYEQYFGPGTRLTVT.